A selection of T cell receptor beta chains follows, all from one sample in a study of long-term antiretroviral therapy in people with HIV. TCRdb's copy holds only in-frame clones and misses some; the assay was immunoSEQ multiplex PCR. The sample comprises some 31,000 clones, more than 60% of which are singletons, and 8.2% rests with the top ten. This specimen was unsorted PBMCs, taken 3.1 years after starting antiretroviral therapy. The receptors were gathered from a woman between 50 and 59 years old with HIV. Both conserved end residues are part of each CDR3. Fields, in order: CDR3 DNA, CDR3 protein, J gene, V gene, D gene, clone size. A D gene is named only where the DNA matches it firmly. Clone size is given for some rows only: seen once, a few or many times, or a class if the clone is expanded.

CDR3 DNA: TGTGCCAGCAGCTTAGATGTTGGCTCGTTGACAGATACGCAGTATTTT; CDR3 protein: CASSLDVGSLTDTQYF; J gene: TRBJ2-3; V gene: TRBV11-2; D gene: NA; clone size: NA
CDR3 DNA: TGTGCTACGAGCCGGGACTACAATGAGCAGTTCTTC; CDR3 protein: CATSRDYNEQFF; J gene: TRBJ2-1; V gene: TRBV12-5; D gene: NA; clone size: NA
CDR3 DNA: TGTGCCAGCAGCAGCACCGGGCCATGCACCTTC; CDR3 protein: CASSSTGPCTF; J gene: TRBJ1-2; V gene: TRBV5-6; D gene: NA; clone size: NA
CDR3 DNA: TGCGCCAGCAGCGATGGGACAGGGAAAGGCACAGATACGCAGTATTTT; CDR3 protein: CASSDGTGKGTDTQYF; J gene: TRBJ2-3; V gene: TRBV5-1; D gene: TRBD1; clone size: NA
CDR3 DNA: TGTGCCAGCTCACCGGGCAGCGACTACGAGCAGTACTTC; CDR3 protein: CASSPGSDYEQYF; J gene: TRBJ2-7; V gene: TRBV18; D gene: NA; clone size: few
CDR3 DNA: TGTGCCAGTAGTGTCAGGGACCACACCGGGGAGCTGTTTTTT; CDR3 protein: CASSVRDHTGELFF; J gene: TRBJ2-2; V gene: TRBV19; D gene: NA; clone size: once
CDR3 DNA: TGTGCCAGCAGCGTAGCTACGGGACTACGCACCGGGGAGCTGTTTTTT; CDR3 protein: CASSVATGLRTGELFF; J gene: TRBJ2-2; V gene: TRBV9; D gene: TRBD2; clone size: NA
CDR3 DNA: TGCGCCAGCAGCTTGGCCCCAGGGGGAAGGATGAACACTGAAGCTTTCTTT; CDR3 protein: CASSLAPGGRMNTEAFF; J gene: TRBJ1-1; V gene: TRBV5-1; D gene: TRBD1; clone size: NA
CDR3 DNA: TGTGCCAGCAGCTTAGCGCTGGGACGGCAAGAGACCCAGTACTTC; CDR3 protein: CASSLALGRQETQYF; J gene: TRBJ2-5; V gene: TRBV11-1; D gene: NA; clone size: NA
CDR3 DNA: TGTGCCAGCAGTTTATCGGCGGGTGAGCAGTTCTTC; CDR3 protein: CASSLSAGEQFF; J gene: TRBJ2-1; V gene: TRBV27; D gene: NA; clone size: NA
CDR3 DNA: TGTGCCAGCAGTGCGAATAGCGGGGGGGCCGGTGAGCAGTTCTTC; CDR3 protein: CASSANSGGAGEQFF; J gene: TRBJ2-1; V gene: TRBV6-6; D gene: TRBD2; clone size: NA
CDR3 DNA: TGTGCCAGCAGCAAAGGCACAGATTCCACCTTC; CDR3 protein: CASSKGTDSTF; J gene: TRBJ1-2; V gene: TRBV6-5; D gene: NA; clone size: few
CDR3 DNA: TGTGCCAGCAGACCGACAGGGGCCTACGAGCAGTACTTC; CDR3 protein: CASRPTGAYEQYF; J gene: TRBJ2-7; V gene: TRBV27; D gene: TRBD1; clone size: NA
CDR3 DNA: TGTGCCAGCTCACCACAAGGGAACAGAGCTGGAAACACCATATATTTT; CDR3 protein: CASSPQGNRAGNTIYF; J gene: TRBJ1-3; V gene: TRBV18; D gene: NA; clone size: NA
CDR3 DNA: TGTGCCAGCAGCCTCGACAGGGGCTCCTACAATGAGCAGTTCTTC; CDR3 protein: CASSLDRGSYNEQFF; J gene: TRBJ2-1; V gene: TRBV7-9; D gene: TRBD1; clone size: NA
CDR3 DNA: TGTGCCTGGAGCGGGGGACAGTTTGGAAACACCATATATTTT; CDR3 protein: CAWSGGQFGNTIYF; J gene: TRBJ1-3; V gene: TRBV30; D gene: TRBD1; clone size: NA